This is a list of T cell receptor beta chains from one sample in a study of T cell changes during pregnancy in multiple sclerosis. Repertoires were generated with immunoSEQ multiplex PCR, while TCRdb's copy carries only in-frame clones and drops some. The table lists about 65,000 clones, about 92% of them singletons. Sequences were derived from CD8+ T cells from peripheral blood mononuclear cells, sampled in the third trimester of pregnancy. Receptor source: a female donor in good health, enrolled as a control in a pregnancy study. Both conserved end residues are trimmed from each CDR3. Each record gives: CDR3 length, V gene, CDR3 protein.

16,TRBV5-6,ASSLDSGVGFGADTQY
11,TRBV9,ASSVSGVPEAF
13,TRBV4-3,ASSQGTSDPDTQY
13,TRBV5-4,ASSSRTGAGNTIY
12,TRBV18,ASSPPGGAHEQF
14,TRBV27,ASSLSTGVYTGELF
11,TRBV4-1,ASSRGTDYGYT
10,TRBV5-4,ASSPGLGEQY
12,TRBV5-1,ASSSTGAGDTQY
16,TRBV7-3,ASSLRTGQAISTDTQY
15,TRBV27,ASSSGELNPKYNEQF
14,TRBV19,ASSMYSVGSNQPQH
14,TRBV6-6,ASNLFRTEGTGELF
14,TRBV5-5,ASSLGRGLGNQPQH
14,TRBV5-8,ASSVQTGGTVYGYT
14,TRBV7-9,ASSSPDGGPDGGYT
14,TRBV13,ASSLNPPPLLVEAF
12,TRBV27,ASSRGLASDEQY
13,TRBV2,ATAPRRDRVETQY
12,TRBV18,ASSSDVRGEPQH
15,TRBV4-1,ASSHPTGGVLAGELF
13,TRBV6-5,ASSYLGAHGEKLF
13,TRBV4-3,ASSQGRSPLGEQY
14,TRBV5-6,ASRSLAGGLEETQY
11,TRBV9,ASSAVGFNEQF
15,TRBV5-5,ASSWAGGLHVNNEQF
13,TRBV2,ASTPTEGPYTEAF
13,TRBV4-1,ASSVGLAGTDTQY
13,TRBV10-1,ASRSRGLVYNEQF
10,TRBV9,ASSVTGGEAF
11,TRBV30,AWSQGGTYEQY
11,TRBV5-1,ASSLQNTGELF
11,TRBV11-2,ASSLVSSYEQY
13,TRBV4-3,ASSQDRGWRQPQH